This TCR beta chain was captured in a study of graft-versus-host responses after intestinal transplantation. Study summary: Isolated intestinal, liver-intestinal, or multivisceral transplants were what recipients had.

Study results and limitations: GvH clones occurred in recipient marrow; some first appeared in ileum or blood.

In germline, CDR1 is SGHDT, CDR2 YYEEEE. V lost 3 bases to trimming and J lost 1 base; unmatched junction nucleotides: 1. CDR3 size: 14 residues. To note about this clone: Its antigen is as yet unknown.

Only in-frame clones appear in the TCRdb table, and some are missing; sequencing was by immunoSEQ multiplex PCR. The table has roughly 36,000 clones, around 96% seen once. The chain uses TRBV5-6 and TRBJ2-3, with 8 bases that match TRBD1. This specimen consisted of unstimulated CD8+ T cells sorted from spleen or lymph node cells, obtained before transplant. This receptor was identified in a human donor who was the organ donor for an intestinal transplant. The CDR3 loop is CASSSGQGTDTQYF. DNA of the CDR3: TGTGCCAGCAGCTCGGGACAGGGCACAGATACGCAGTATTTT.